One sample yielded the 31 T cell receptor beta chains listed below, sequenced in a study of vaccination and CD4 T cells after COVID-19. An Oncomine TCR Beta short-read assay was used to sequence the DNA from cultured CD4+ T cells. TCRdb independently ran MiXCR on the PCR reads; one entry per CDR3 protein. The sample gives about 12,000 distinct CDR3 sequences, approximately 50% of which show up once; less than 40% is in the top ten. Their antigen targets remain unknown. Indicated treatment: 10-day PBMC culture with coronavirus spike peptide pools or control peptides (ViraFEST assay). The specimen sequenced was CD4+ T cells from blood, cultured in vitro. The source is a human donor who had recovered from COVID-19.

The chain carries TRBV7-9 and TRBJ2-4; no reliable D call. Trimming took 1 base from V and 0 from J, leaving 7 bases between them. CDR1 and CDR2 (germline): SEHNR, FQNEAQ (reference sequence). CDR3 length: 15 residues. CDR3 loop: CASSLVGLAKNIQYF. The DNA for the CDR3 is TGTGCCAGCAGCTTAGTAGGGCTAGCCAAAAACATTCAGTACTTC.

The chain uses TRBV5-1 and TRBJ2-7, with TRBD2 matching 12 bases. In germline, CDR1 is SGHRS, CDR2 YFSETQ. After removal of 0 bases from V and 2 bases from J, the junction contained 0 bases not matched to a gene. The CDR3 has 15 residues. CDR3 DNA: TGCGCCAGCAGCTTGGGGACTAGCGGGGCCTACGAGCAGTACTTC. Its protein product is CASSLGTSGAYEQYF.

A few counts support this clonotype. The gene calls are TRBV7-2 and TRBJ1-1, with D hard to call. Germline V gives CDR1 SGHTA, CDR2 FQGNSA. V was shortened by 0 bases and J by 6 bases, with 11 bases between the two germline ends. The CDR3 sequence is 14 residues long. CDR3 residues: CASSLAGNQPEAFF. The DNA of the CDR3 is TGTGCCAGCAGCTTAGCGGGTAACCAACCTGAAGCTTTCTTT.

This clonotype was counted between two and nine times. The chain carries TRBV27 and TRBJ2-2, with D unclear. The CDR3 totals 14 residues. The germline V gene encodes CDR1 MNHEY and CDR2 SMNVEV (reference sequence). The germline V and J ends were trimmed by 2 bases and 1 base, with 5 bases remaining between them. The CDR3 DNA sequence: TGTGCCAGCAGTTTAATGTGGAACACCGGGGAGCTGTTTTTT. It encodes CASSLMWNTGELFF.

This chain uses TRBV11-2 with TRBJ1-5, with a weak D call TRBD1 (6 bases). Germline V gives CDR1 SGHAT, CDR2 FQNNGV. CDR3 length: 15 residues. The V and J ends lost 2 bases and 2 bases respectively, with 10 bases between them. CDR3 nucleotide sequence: TGTGCCAGCAGCTTACAGGGGAACGGCAATCAGCCCCAGCATTTT. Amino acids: CASSLQGNGNQPQHF.

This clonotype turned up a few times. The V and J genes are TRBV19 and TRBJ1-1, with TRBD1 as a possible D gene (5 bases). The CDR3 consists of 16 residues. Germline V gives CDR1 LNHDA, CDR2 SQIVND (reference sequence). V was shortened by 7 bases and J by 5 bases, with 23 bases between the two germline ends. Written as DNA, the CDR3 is TGTGCCAGTATGGGGACGAGAGTAAATCGTTGGACTGAAGCTTTCTTT. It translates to CASMGTRVNRWTEAFF.

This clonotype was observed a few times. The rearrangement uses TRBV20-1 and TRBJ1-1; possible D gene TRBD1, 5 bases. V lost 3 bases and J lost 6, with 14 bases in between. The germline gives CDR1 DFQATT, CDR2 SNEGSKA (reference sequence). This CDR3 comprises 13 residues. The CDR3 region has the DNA TGCAGTGCTAGCGGGCCAGGGTTTTCTGAAGCTTTCTTT. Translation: CSASGPGFSEAFF.

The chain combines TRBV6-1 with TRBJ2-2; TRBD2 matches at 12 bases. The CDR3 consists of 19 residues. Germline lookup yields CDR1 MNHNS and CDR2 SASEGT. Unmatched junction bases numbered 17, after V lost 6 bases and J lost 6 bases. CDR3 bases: TGTGCCAGCAGCCCAAATACCTGGACTAGCGGGAAGGCGCCCGGGGAGCTGTTTTTT. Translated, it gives CASSPNTWTSGKAPGELFF.

The CDR3 region has the DNA TGTGCCAGCAGCCCAAGACTAGACCTGTTCTTC. Encoded protein: CASSPRLDLFF. J is TRBJ2-1 and V is TRBV7-2; tentative D call: TRBD2 (6 bases). This CDR3 region has 11 residues. V lost 5 bases, J lost 15 bases, and 14 bases lay in between. Germline V gene lookup returns CDR1 SGHTA and CDR2 FQGNSA.

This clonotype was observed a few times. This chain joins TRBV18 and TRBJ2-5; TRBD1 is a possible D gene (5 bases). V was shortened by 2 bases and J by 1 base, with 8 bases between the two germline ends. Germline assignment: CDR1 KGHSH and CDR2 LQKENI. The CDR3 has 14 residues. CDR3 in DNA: TGTGCCAGCTCACCAAGCCAGGGCCAAGAGACCCAGTACTTC. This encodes CASSPSQGQETQYF.

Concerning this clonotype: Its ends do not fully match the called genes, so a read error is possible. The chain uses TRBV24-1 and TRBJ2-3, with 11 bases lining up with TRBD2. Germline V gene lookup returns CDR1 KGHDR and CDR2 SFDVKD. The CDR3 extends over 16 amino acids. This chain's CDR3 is CATSDHLAGGPDTRYF. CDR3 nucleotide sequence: TGTGCCACCAGTGACCACCTAGCGGGGGGACCCGATACGCGGTATTTT.

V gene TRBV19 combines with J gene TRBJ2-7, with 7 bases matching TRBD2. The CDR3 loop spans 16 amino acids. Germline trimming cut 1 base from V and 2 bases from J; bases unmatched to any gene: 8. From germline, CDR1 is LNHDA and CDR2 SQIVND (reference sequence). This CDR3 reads CASSIGGGLAAYEQYF. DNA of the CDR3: TGTGCCAGTAGTATAGGGGGAGGGTTGGCCGCCTACGAGCAGTACTTC. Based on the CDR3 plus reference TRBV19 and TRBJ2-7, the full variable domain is DGGITQSPKYLFRKEGQNVTLSCEQNLNHDAMYWYRQDPGQGLRLIYYSQIVNDFQKGDIAEGYSVSREKKESFPLTVTSAQKNPTAFYLCASSIGGGLAAYEQYFGPGTRLTVT.

CDR3 in DNA: TGTGCCAGCAGTGAGAGGAATCAGCCCCAGCATTTT. Its protein product is CASSERNQPQHF. The rearrangement links TRBV6-2 or TRBV6-3 to TRBJ1-5, with D unclear. This CDR3 is built from 12 residues. Per germline, CDR1 MNHEY and CDR2 SVGEGT. V lost 5 bases and J 4 bases, leaving 6 bases between the germline ends.

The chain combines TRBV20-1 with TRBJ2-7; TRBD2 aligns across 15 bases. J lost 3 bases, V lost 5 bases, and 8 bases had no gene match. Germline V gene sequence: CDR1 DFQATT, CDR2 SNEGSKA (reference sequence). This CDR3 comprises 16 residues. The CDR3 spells CSALPGLAGGGYEQYF. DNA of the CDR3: TGCAGTGCTCTTCCGGGACTAGCGGGAGGTGGCTACGAGCAGTACTTC.

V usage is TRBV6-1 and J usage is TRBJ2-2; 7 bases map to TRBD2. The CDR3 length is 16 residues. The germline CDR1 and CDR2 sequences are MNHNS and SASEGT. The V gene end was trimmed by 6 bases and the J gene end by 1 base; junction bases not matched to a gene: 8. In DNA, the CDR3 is TGTGCCAGCAGCGCCTTGGGCGGGAGGAACACCGGGGAGCTGTTTTTT. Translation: CASSALGGRNTGELFF.

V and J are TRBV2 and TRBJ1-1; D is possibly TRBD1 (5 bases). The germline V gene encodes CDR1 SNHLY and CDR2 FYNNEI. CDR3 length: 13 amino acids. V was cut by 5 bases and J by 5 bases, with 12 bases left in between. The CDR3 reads CASSQGPATEAFF. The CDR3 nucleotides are TGTGCCAGCAGTCAGGGACCGGCGACTGAAGCTTTCTTT.

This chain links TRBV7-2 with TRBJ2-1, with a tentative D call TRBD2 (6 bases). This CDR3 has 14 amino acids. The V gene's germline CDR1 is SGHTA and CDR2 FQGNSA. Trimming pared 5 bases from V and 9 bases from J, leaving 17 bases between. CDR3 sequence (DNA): TGTGCCAGCAGCCGAACCCGGGACTCCATTGAGCAGTTCTTC. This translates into CASSRTRDSIEQFF.

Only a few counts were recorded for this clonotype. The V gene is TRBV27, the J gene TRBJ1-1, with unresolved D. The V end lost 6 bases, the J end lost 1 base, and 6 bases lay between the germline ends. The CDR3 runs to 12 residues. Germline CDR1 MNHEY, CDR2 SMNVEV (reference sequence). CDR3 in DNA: TGTGCCAGCAGCGACCCGAACACTGAAGCTTTCTTT. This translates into CASSDPNTEAFF.

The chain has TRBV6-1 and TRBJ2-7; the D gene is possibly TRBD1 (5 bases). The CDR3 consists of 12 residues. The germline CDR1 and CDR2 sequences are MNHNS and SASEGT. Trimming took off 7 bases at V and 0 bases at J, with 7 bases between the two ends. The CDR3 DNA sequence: TGTGCCAGCAAGGGGTTCTCCTACGAGCAGTACTTC. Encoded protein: CASKGFSYEQYF.

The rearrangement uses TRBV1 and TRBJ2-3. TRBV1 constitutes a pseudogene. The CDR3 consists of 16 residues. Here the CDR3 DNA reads TGCACCAGCAGCCAAGACGGCACGGCTTTTACAGATACGCAGTATTTT. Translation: CTSSQDGTAFTDTQYF.

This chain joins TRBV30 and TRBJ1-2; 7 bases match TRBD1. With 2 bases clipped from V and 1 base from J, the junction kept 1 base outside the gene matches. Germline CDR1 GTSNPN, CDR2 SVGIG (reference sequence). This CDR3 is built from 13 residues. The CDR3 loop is CAWSYRGNYGYTF. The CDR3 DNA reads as TGTGCCTGGAGTTACAGGGGTAACTATGGCTACACCTTC. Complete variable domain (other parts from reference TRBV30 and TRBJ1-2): SQTIHQWPATLVQPVGSPLSLECTVEGTSNPNLYWYRQAAGRGLQLLFYSVGIGQISSEVPQNLSASRPQDRQFILSSKKLLLSDSGFYLCAWSYRGNYGYTFGSGTRLTVV.

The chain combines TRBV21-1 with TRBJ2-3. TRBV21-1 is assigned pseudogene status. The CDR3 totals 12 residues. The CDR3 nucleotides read TGTGCCAGCAGAAAGGCAGAGGATACGCAGTATTTT. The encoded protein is CASRKAEDTQYF.

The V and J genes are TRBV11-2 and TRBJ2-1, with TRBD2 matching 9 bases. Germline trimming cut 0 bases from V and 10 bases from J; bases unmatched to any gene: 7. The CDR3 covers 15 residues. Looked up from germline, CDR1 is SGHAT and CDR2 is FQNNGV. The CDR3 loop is CASSLEGGRAGEQFF. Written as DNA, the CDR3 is TGTGCCAGCAGCTTAGAAGGCGGGAGGGCCGGGGAGCAGTTCTTC.

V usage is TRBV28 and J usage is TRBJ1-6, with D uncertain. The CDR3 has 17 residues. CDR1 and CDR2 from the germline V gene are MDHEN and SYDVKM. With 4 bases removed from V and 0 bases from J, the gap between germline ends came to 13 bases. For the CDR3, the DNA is TGTGCCAGCAGTTCGGACGGTGGTTTCTCCTATAATTCACCCCTCCACTTT. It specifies CASSSDGGFSYNSPLHF. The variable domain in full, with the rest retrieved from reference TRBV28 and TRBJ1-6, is DVKVTQSSRYLVKRTGEKVFLECVQDMDHENMFWYRQDPGLGLRLIYFSYDVKMKEKGDIPEGYSVSREKKERFSLILESASTNQTSMYLCASSSDGGFSYNSPLHFGNGTRLTVT.

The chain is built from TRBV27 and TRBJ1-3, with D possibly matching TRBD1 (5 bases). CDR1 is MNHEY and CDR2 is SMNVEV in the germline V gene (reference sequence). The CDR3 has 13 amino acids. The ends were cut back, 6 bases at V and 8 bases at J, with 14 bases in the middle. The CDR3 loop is CASRPNAGDTIYF. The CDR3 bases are TGTGCCAGCAGACCTAATGCGGGGGACACCATATATTTT.

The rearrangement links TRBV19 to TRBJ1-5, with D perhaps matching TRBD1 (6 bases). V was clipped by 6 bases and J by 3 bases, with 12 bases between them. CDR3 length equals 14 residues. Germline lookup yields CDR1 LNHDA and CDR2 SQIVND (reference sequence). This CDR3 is CASRRQDFNQPQHF. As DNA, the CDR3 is TGTGCCAGTAGGAGACAGGACTTCAATCAGCCCCAGCATTTT.

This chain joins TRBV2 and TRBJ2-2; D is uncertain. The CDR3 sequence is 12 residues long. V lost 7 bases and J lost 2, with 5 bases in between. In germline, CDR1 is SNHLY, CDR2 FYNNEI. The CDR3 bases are TGTGCCAGCACAGGCAACACCGGGGAGCTGTTTTTT. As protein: CASTGNTGELFF.

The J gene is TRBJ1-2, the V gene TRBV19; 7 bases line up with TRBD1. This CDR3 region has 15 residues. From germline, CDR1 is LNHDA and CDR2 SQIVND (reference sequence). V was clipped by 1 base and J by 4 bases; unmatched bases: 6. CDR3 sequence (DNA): TGTGCCAGTAGTATAGTCCCTGACAGGGCCTATGGCTACACCTTC. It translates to CASSIVPDRAYGYTF.

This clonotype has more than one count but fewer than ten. The CDR3 region has the DNA TGTGCCAGCAGTACCCCCTGGCAGGGATCAGACACCATATATTTT. It encodes CASSTPWQGSDTIYF. This chain uses TRBV12-3 or TRBV12-4 with TRBJ1-3; perhaps TRBD1 as D (5 bases). The V gene lost 5 bases and the J gene lost 8 bases, with 19 bases spanning the gap. The CDR3 loop spans 15 amino acids.

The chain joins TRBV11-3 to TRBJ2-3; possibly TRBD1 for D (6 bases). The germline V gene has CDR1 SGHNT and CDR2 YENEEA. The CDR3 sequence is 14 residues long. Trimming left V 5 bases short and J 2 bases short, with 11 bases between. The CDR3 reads CASSLTGSTDTQYF. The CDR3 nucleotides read TGTGCCAGCAGCCTAACAGGGTCCACAGATACGCAGTATTTT.

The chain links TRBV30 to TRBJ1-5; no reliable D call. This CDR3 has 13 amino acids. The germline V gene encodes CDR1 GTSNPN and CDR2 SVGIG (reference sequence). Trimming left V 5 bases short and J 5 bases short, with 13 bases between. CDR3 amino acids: CAWEASLDQPQHF. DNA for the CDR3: TGTGCCTGGGAGGCCAGTCTGGATCAGCCCCAGCATTTT. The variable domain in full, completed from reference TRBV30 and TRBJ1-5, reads SQTIHQWPATLVQPVGSPLSLECTVEGTSNPNLYWYRQAAGRGLQLLFYSVGIGQISSEVPQNLSASRPQDRQFILSSKKLLLSDSGFYLCAWEASLDQPQHFGDGTRLSIL.